This record looks at one T cell receptor (beta chain) sequence and its context. Its antigen is unknown. Sequencing was performed with immunoSEQ multiplex PCR; in TCRdb, only in-frame clones are kept and a portion is missing. The data contain about 120,000 clones, more than 80% of them singletons. The data stem from a study of graft-versus-host responses after intestinal transplantation. The sample was unstimulated CD4+ T cells sorted from spleen or lymph node cells, taken before transplant. This TCR derives from a human donor who was the organ donor for an intestinal transplant.

The CDR3 loop is CASSLDLGGYEQYF. The DNA for the CDR3 is TGTGCCAGCAGCTTGGATTTGGGGGGCTACGAGCAGTACTTC. The rearrangement uses TRBV5-4 and TRBJ2-7, with a tentative D call TRBD2 (6 bases). This CDR3 is built from 14 residues. CDR1 SGHNT and CDR2 YYREEE come from the germline V gene (reference sequence). Trimming left V 0 bases short and J 3 bases short, with 10 bases between.